Shown below are 3 T cell receptor beta chains from a single sample sequenced in a study of cytomegalovirus exposure and HLA in healthy donors. The study ran its PCR with 60 Vbeta and 13 Jbeta primers. Clones were read by immunoSEQ multiplex PCR, and TCRdb kept only the in-frame ones, dropping some. The table records under 200,000 clones, more than 65% of them present only once. The source material was PBMCs. The origin of the receptors is a man aged 25 to 40 in good health and CMV-seronegative.

CDR3 DNA sequence: TGTGCCAGCAGCCAGGGAGACCATAGCAATCAGCCCCAGCATTTT. This encodes CASSQGDHSNQPQHF. The chain recombines TRBV14 with TRBJ1-5, with no clear D. The CDR3 extends over 15 amino acids. Between the trimmed V and J ends, which lost 3 bases and 0 bases, there was a span of 9 bases. Germline V gives CDR1 SGHDN, CDR2 FVKESK.

The V gene is TRBV9, the J gene TRBJ1-1, with D hard to call. The CDR3 extends over 14 amino acids. Trimming took off 0 bases at V and 7 bases at J, with 13 bases between the two ends. Germline CDR1 SGDLS, CDR2 YYNGEE. The CDR3 nucleotides read TGTGCCAGCAGCGTAGTTTCGGGTTTGGGTGAAGCTTTCTTT. The encoded protein is CASSVVSGLGEAFF.

The chain employs TRBV5-6 and TRBJ1-2, with 8 bases lining up with TRBD1. In germline, CDR1 is SGHDT, CDR2 YYEEEE. J gave up 7 bases and V 4 bases, and 6 bases lay outside the gene matches. This CDR3 has 13 residues. The CDR3 DNA follows: TGTGCCAGCAGCGTGACAGGGGCGATTGGCTACACCTTC. Protein sequence: CASSVTGAIGYTF.